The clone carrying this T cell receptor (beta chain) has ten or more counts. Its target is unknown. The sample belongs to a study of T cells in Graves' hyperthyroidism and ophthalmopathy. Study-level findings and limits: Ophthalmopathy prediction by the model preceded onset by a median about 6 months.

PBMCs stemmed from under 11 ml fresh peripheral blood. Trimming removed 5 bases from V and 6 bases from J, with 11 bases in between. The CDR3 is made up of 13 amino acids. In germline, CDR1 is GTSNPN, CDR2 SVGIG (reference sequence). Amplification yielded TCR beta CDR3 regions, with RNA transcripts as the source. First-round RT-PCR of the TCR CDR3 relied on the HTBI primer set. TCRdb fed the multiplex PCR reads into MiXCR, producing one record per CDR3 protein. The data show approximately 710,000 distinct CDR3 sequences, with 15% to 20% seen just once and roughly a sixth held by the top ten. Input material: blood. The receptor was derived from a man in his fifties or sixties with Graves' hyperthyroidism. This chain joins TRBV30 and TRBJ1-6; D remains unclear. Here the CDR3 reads CAWDSTGNSPLHF. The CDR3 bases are TGTGCCTGGGACTCCACGGGTAATTCACCCCTCCACTTT. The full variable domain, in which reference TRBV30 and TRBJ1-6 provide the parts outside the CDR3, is SQTIHQWPATLVQPVGSPLSLECTVEGTSNPNLYWYRQAAGRGLQLLFYSVGIGQISSEVPQNLSASRPQDRQFILSSKKLLLSDSGFYLCAWDSTGNSPLHFGNGTRLTVT.